A selection of T cell receptor beta chains follows, all from one sample in a study of blood T cell repertoires in COVID-19. TCRdb keeps only in-frame clones here, not all; method: immunoSEQ multiplex PCR. This sample has roughly 220,000 clones, with approximately 84% found just once. The material sequenced was peripheral blood. These receptors originate from a woman aged 55-69 years with acute or convalescent COVID-19. CDR3s include the opening cysteine and the closing phenylalanine or tryptophan. Each record gives: D gene, V gene, clone size, J gene, CDR3 protein, CDR3 DNA. A D gene is named only where the DNA matches it firmly. Only part of the rows carry a size: once, few, many, or a class if the clone is expanded.

d_call: TRBD1; v_call: TRBV28; clone_size: .; j_call: TRBJ1-2; cdr3_aa: CASSPGTGRNYGYTF; cdr3_nt: TGTGCCAGCAGCCCCGGGACAGGGAGGAACTATGGCTACACCTTC
d_call: .; v_call: TRBV19; clone_size: .; j_call: TRBJ2-1; cdr3_aa: CASSIVSGFSYNEQFF; cdr3_nt: TGTGCCAGTAGTATAGTCTCCGGGTTCTCCTACAATGAGCAGTTCTTC
d_call: .; v_call: TRBV30; clone_size: .; j_call: TRBJ1-5; cdr3_aa: CAWSVQFGQMSNQPQHF; cdr3_nt: TGTGCCTGGAGTGTACAATTCGGACAGATGAGCAATCAGCCCCAGCATTTT
d_call: .; v_call: TRBV23-1; clone_size: .; j_call: TRBJ1-4; cdr3_aa: CASSQKAQAIEKLFF; cdr3_nt: TGCGCCAGCAGTCAAAAGGCACAGGCGATCGAAAAACTGTTTTTT
d_call: .; v_call: TRBV18; clone_size: .; j_call: TRBJ2-3; cdr3_aa: CASLREASTDTQYF; cdr3_nt: TGTGCCAGCTTAAGGGAGGCTAGCACAGATACGCAGTATTTT
d_call: .; v_call: TRBV18; clone_size: .; j_call: TRBJ2-1; cdr3_aa: CASSETGMDEQFF; cdr3_nt: TGTGCCAGCTCAGAGACAGGTATGGATGAGCAGTTCTTC
d_call: TRBD2; v_call: TRBV14; clone_size: .; j_call: TRBJ2-5; cdr3_aa: CASSQDRGLASETQYF; cdr3_nt: TGTGCCAGCAGCCAAGATCGTGGACTAGCGAGTGAGACCCAGTACTTC
d_call: .; v_call: TRBV29-1; clone_size: .; j_call: TRBJ1-1; cdr3_aa: CSVEGRDNVMNTEAFF; cdr3_nt: TGCAGCGTTGAAGGCCGGGACAATGTAATGAACACTGAAGCTTTCTTT
d_call: TRBD1; v_call: TRBV6-1; clone_size: .; j_call: TRBJ1-2; cdr3_aa: CASSEGDRVNYGYTF; cdr3_nt: TGTGCCAGCAGTGAGGGAGACAGGGTTAACTATGGCTACACCTTC
d_call: TRBD1; v_call: TRBV6-4; clone_size: few; j_call: TRBJ1-1; cdr3_aa: CASSYDRGTEAFF; cdr3_nt: TGTGCCAGCAGTTACGACAGGGGCACTGAAGCTTTCTTT
d_call: .; v_call: TRBV4-1; clone_size: .; j_call: TRBJ1-6; cdr3_aa: CASSQVGGFSYNSPLHF; cdr3_nt: TGCGCCAGCAGCCAAGTCGGAGGCTTCTCCTATAATTCACCCCTCCACTTT
d_call: .; v_call: TRBV10-3; clone_size: few; j_call: TRBJ1-1; cdr3_aa: CATRWGEDTEAFF; cdr3_nt: TGTGCCACCCGGTGGGGGGAGGACACTGAAGCTTTCTTT
d_call: TRBD2; v_call: TRBV9; clone_size: .; j_call: TRBJ2-1; cdr3_aa: CASSVSGGAQPYNEQFF; cdr3_nt: TGTGCCAGCAGCGTATCGGGGGGGGCCCAACCGTACAATGAGCAGTTCTTC
d_call: .; v_call: TRBV9; clone_size: .; j_call: TRBJ1-2; cdr3_aa: CASSPRAGRVEGYTF; cdr3_nt: TGTGCCAGCAGCCCCCGAGCCGGGAGGGTCGAGGGCTACACCTTC
d_call: .; v_call: TRBV9; clone_size: .; j_call: TRBJ2-1; cdr3_aa: CASSESSYNEQFF; cdr3_nt: TGTGCCAGCAGCGAGAGCTCCTACAATGAGCAGTTCTTC
d_call: TRBD2; v_call: TRBV27; clone_size: few; j_call: TRBJ2-2; cdr3_aa: CASSVRLAGGTGELFF; cdr3_nt: TGTGCCAGCAGTGTCCGACTAGCGGGGGGCACCGGGGAGCTGTTTTTT
d_call: TRBD2; v_call: TRBV2; clone_size: .; j_call: TRBJ2-5; cdr3_aa: CASNPYSGGRETQYF; cdr3_nt: TGTGCCAGCAATCCCTACTCGGGGGGAAGAGAGACCCAGTACTTC
d_call: .; v_call: TRBV14; clone_size: .; j_call: TRBJ1-1; cdr3_aa: CASRPLTGNTEAFF; cdr3_nt: TGTGCCAGCAGGCCCCTGACTGGAAACACTGAAGCTTTCTTT
d_call: TRBD1; v_call: TRBV5-1; clone_size: .; j_call: TRBJ2-3; cdr3_aa: CASSSRDRASGGQYF; cdr3_nt: TGCGCCAGCAGCTCCCGGGACAGGGCCTCCGGGGGGCAGTATTTT
d_call: .; v_call: TRBV3-1/TRBV3-2; clone_size: .; j_call: TRBJ1-1; cdr3_aa: CASSPLATGWKNTEAFF; cdr3_nt: TGTGCCAGCAGCCCCTTGGCGACGGGGTGGAAAAACACTGAAGCTTTCTTT
d_call: .; v_call: TRBV6-5; clone_size: .; j_call: TRBJ1-2; cdr3_aa: CASRIGVEYGYTF; cdr3_nt: TGTGCCAGCAGAATAGGGGTTGAATATGGCTACACCTTC
d_call: TRBD1; v_call: TRBV6-5; clone_size: .; j_call: TRBJ1-2; cdr3_aa: CANQGARDGYTF; cdr3_nt: TGTGCCAACCAGGGGGCGCGGGATGGCTACACCTTC
d_call: .; v_call: TRBV4-1; clone_size: few; j_call: TRBJ1-3; cdr3_aa: CASSRTEKSDTIYF; cdr3_nt: TGCGCCAGCAGCCGGACAGAAAAGTCAGACACCATATATTTT
d_call: TRBD2; v_call: TRBV3-1/TRBV3-2; clone_size: once; j_call: TRBJ2-1; cdr3_aa: CASSQVPGLAGGPYNEQFF; cdr3_nt: TGTGCCAGCAGCCAAGTCCCGGGACTAGCGGGAGGACCTTACAATGAGCAGTTCTTC
d_call: .; v_call: TRBV7-8; clone_size: .; j_call: TRBJ1-1; cdr3_aa: CASSARHGRDTEAFF; cdr3_nt: TGTGCCAGCAGCGCTCGACACGGCCGCGACACTGAAGCTTTCTTT
d_call: TRBD2; v_call: TRBV11-1; clone_size: .; j_call: TRBJ2-1; cdr3_aa: CASSTTSGDNEQFF; cdr3_nt: TGTGCCAGCAGCACGACTAGCGGGGATAATGAGCAGTTCTTC
d_call: .; v_call: TRBV6-5; clone_size: .; j_call: TRBJ1-6; cdr3_aa: CASSYSRDSSSPLHF; cdr3_nt: TGTGCCAGCAGTTACTCAAGGGACTCCAGTTCACCCCTCCACTTT
d_call: TRBD1; v_call: TRBV24-1; clone_size: .; j_call: TRBJ1-2; cdr3_aa: CATSDGTGTGGGYTF; cdr3_nt: TGTGCCACCAGTGATGGGACCGGGACAGGGGGGGGCTACACCTTC
d_call: .; v_call: TRBV18; clone_size: .; j_call: TRBJ1-4; cdr3_aa: CASSRDGATNEKLFF; cdr3_nt: TGTGCCAGCTCCCGCGACGGAGCAACTAATGAAAAACTGTTTTTT
d_call: .; v_call: TRBV7-8; clone_size: .; j_call: TRBJ1-3; cdr3_aa: CASSLGVSGNTIYF; cdr3_nt: TGTGCCAGCAGCTTAGGCGTCTCTGGAAACACCATATATTTT
d_call: TRBD2; v_call: TRBV9; clone_size: .; j_call: TRBJ2-7; cdr3_aa: CASSVAGSGVNEQYF; cdr3_nt: TGTGCCAGCAGCGTAGCGGGTAGCGGGGTTAACGAGCAGTACTTC
d_call: TRBD1; v_call: TRBV5-1; clone_size: .; j_call: TRBJ1-6; cdr3_aa: CASSEWGQGNNSPLHF; cdr3_nt: TGCGCCAGCAGCGAATGGGGACAGGGAAATAATTCACCCCTCCACTTT
d_call: .; v_call: TRBV5-5; clone_size: .; j_call: TRBJ1-1; cdr3_aa: CASSLGESRVTEAFF; cdr3_nt: TGTGCCAGCAGCTTGGGAGAGTCACGCGTCACTGAAGCTTTCTTT